Sequencing of this T cell receptor (beta chain) was carried out in a study of blood T cell repertoires in COVID-19 (dated by TCRdb to 2018 to 2021). As for the study more broadly: The collaborator samples originated in the United States, Italy and Spain and spanned the acute and convalescent phases of COVID-19. Where available, HLA class I and class II types were obtained from metadata supplied by the sample provider rather than from assay-based typing. Deeply sampled blood TCRbeta repertoires from subjects exposed to, actively infected with, or recovered from COVID-19 were included in the dataset. Samples came from the ongoing ImmuneRACE study (first 160 participants) plus 1,254 subjects from 6 global collaborators. Nearly every sample came with metadata listing a de-identified subject ID, COVID-19 status, age in years and sex. The prospective study material was composed of cDNA or gDNA derived from T cells, B-cell-depleted T cells, or PBMCs. A freely available public database, intended as a resource for researchers studying the immune response to SARS-CoV-2, is where the repertoires were released. Study-level results and caveats: How much clinical and demographic metadata was included differed by source and by participant, and the metadata was provided uncurated.

Each collaborating institution followed its own protocols to collect whole blood in K2EDTA tubes. For TCRbeta analysis, collaborator samples were shipped as frozen whole blood, as isolated PBMCs, or as DNA extracted from either sample type. The germline V gene sets CDR1 to MNHEY and CDR2 to SVGAGI. The CDR3, from cysteine to phenylalanine, totals 15 residues. Solely the CDR3 DNA is kept, with 45 bases framed from the first base. At the junction V is shortened by 8 bases and J by 3 bases; bases outside the gene matches: 12. Worth noting for this clone: Its antigen is not yet known. No base quality information exists; no much larger clone differs at one position.

The immunoSEQ Assay, a bias-controlled multiplex PCR, was used to amplify TCRbeta CDR3 regions from genomic DNA. The original methods were these. Within the assay, amplification of reference gene primers was used to estimate how many nucleated cells each sample contained. To quantify the absolute abundance of each unique TCRbeta CDR3 rearrangement, sequence reads were collapsed and filtered. For each sample, productive Simpson clonality was calculated as the square root of Simpson's diversity index over productive rearrangements. Held by TCRdb, this immuneACCESS table contains in-frame sequences only and omits some clones. Under half of the omission traces to an unresolved V gene where checked; the cause of the rest is unknown. The DNA gave D and trimming, while V, J and clone size come from that table. The sample table shows roughly 230,000 clones, and about 86% are seen once. Approximately 4.7% of the sample lies in the top ten.

The sequence was collected from a man aged 45-65 years with active or convalescent COVID-19. The rearrangement joined TRBV6-5 to TRBJ2-7; TRBD2 fits 8 bases in the junction. Specimen: peripheral blood. The nucleotide sequence reads TGTGCCAGCTCCTCACGACCGGGAGGGGGCTACGAGCAGTACTTC. It translates to CASSSRPGGGYEQYF.